This is a list of T cell receptor beta chains from one sample in a study of PD-1 blockade in classical Hodgkin lymphoma. The assay was immunoSEQ multiplex PCR, and TCRdb's table has in-frame clones only and misses some. Of tens of thousands of clones in the sample, around 70% were seen once. The starting material was peripheral blood mononuclear cells (PBMCs), obtained before the second cycle of nivolumab. The receptors were gathered from a human donor with classical Hodgkin lymphoma. The CDR3 runs from the conserved cysteine through the conserved F or W. The D gene is left open where the match is weak. Clone size appears in some rows only: once, few, many, or a class for an expanded clone.

CDR3 length	V gene	clone size	D gene	J gene	CDR3 protein	CDR3 DNA
12	TRBV7-3	.	.	TRBJ2-7	CASSSRVYEQYF	TGTGCCAGCAGCTCCCGAGTGTACGAGCAGTACTTC
16	TRBV13	.	TRBD1	TRBJ2-4	CASSLGLGQGANIQYF	TGTGCCAGCAGCTTGGGTTTGGGACAGGGGGCCAACATTCAGTACTTC
15	TRBV5-1	few	.	TRBJ2-3	CASSQDPSSTDTQYF	TGCGCCAGCAGCCAGGACCCCTCTTCTACAGATACGCAGTATTTT
15	TRBV19	once	.	TRBJ2-3	CASSISLYRTDTQYF	TGTGCCAGTAGTATCTCCTTATATCGCACAGATACGCAGTATTTT
15	TRBV30	.	.	TRBJ1-5	CAWSVGGGGNQPQHF	TGTGCCTGGAGTGTAGGAGGGGGAGGCAATCAGCCCCAGCATTTT
14	TRBV6-1	few	TRBD2	TRBJ2-3	CASRSGGHTDTQYF	TGTGCCAGCAGGAGCGGGGGTCACACAGATACGCAGTATTTT
14	TRBV28	few	TRBD1	TRBJ2-7	CASSPGTGFNEQYF	TGTGCCAGCAGTCCCGGGACAGGGTTTAACGAGCAGTACTTC
13	TRBV2	few	.	TRBJ2-7	CASSEDVTPEQYF	TGTGCCAGCAGTGAAGATGTGACCCCCGAGCAGTACTTC
14	TRBV5-1	.	.	TRBJ1-1	CASSPGHRNTEAFF	TGCGCCAGCAGCCCTGGACACCGGAACACTGAAGCTTTCTTT
15	TRBV7-9	few	TRBD1	TRBJ1-1	CASSLQTGRNAEAFF	TGTGCCAGCAGCCTCCAGACAGGGAGGAATGCTGAAGCTTTCTTT
15	TRBV28	.	TRBD1	TRBJ1-1	CASSPIGTGGTEAFF	TGTGCCAGCAGTCCCATAGGGACAGGGGGCACTGAAGCTTTCTTT
12	TRBV2	.	.	TRBJ2-7	CASSRSSYEQYF	TGTGCCAGCAGCCGGAGCTCCTACGAGCAGTACTTC
13	TRBV5-1	.	.	TRBJ1-1	CASSYSRNTEAFF	TGCGCCAGCAGCTACTCGCGGAACACTGAAGCTTTCTTT
16	TRBV7-2	.	TRBD2	TRBJ2-1	CASSARTSGGAHEQFF	TGTGCCAGCAGCGCTAGGACTAGCGGGGGGGCCCATGAGCAGTTCTTC
15	TRBV6-5	.	TRBD1	TRBJ2-2	CASRPQGAGTGELFF	TGTGCCAGCAGACCCCAGGGGGCAGGAACCGGGGAGCTGTTTTTT
15	TRBV11-2	.	TRBD2	TRBJ2-1	CASSLLATSSNEQFF	TGTGCCAGCAGCTTACTTGCGACTAGCTCCAATGAGCAGTTCTTC
12	TRBV5-1	.	TRBD2	TRBJ2-5	CASSGGVETQYF	TGCGCCAGCAGCGGGGGGGTAGAGACCCAGTACTTC
14	TRBV28	few	TRBD2	TRBJ2-1	CASSYGGAVGEQFF	TGTGCCAGCAGTTACGGGGGGGCTGTGGGTGAGCAGTTCTTC
18	TRBV7-8	.	TRBD2	TRBJ2-6	CASSLSGLDFSGANVLTF	TGTGCCAGCAGCCTATCGGGACTAGACTTCTCTGGGGCCAACGTCCTGACTTTC
14	TRBV6-6	.	.	TRBJ1-6	CASQGPTYNSPLHF	TGTGCCAGTCAGGGCCCCACGTATAATTCACCCCTCCACTTT
16	TRBV6-7	.	.	TRBJ2-5	CASITGMSSSRETQYF	TGTGCCAGCATCACGGGAATGAGCTCCTCCCGAGAGACCCAGTACTTC
16	TRBV27	.	TRBD2	TRBJ2-1	CASSSPTSGGAKEQFF	TGTGCCAGCAGTTCCCCGACTAGCGGGGGGGCAAAAGAGCAGTTCTTC
15	TRBV4-1	once	TRBD1	TRBJ1-2	CASSSPGQGDYGYTF	TGCGCCAGCAGCTCTCCGGGACAGGGGGACTATGGCTACACCTTC
14	TRBV7-2	.	.	TRBJ1-1	CASSVGSLSTEAFF	TGTGCCAGCAGCGTCGGGTCTTTGAGCACTGAAGCTTTCTTT
14	TRBV11-3	.	.	TRBJ2-5	CASSYGRGQETQYF	TGTGCCAGCAGCTACGGTAGGGGCCAAGAGACCCAGTACTTC
14	TRBV5-6	.	TRBD1	TRBJ2-1	CASSFTGAYNEQFF	TGTGCCAGCAGCTTTACAGGGGCCTACAATGAGCAGTTCTTC
15	TRBV11-2	.	.	TRBJ2-3	CASSLRLPRADTQYF	TGTGCCAGCAGCTTAAGACTCCCGAGGGCAGATACGCAGTATTTT
16	TRBV27	.	TRBD2	TRBJ2-1	CASSPLAGKGYNEQFF	TGTGCCAGCAGTCCGTTAGCGGGGAAGGGCTACAATGAGCAGTTCTTC
16	TRBV5-6	.	TRBD1	TRBJ1-4	CASSFGQGGTNEKLFF	TGTGCCAGCAGCTTCGGACAGGGAGGGACTAATGAAAAACTGTTTTTT
13	TRBV15	medium-sized	.	TRBJ2-3	CATSSFPPDTQYF	TGTGCCACCAGCAGCTTCCCTCCAGATACGCAGTATTTT
13	TRBV5-1	once	.	TRBJ1-1	CASSLGRGTEAFF	TGCGCCAGCAGCTTGGGGCGAGGAACTGAAGCTTTCTTT
12	TRBV28	.	.	TRBJ2-1	CASSLIDGEEFF	TGTGCCAGCAGTTTAATTGACGGGGAGGAGTTCTTC
15	TRBV7-8	.	.	TRBJ1-1	CASSLENLMNTEAFF	TGTGCCAGCAGCTTAGAAAACCTCATGAACACTGAAGCTTTCTTT
14	TRBV28	.	.	TRBJ2-7	CASSFQRSSYEQYF	TGTGCCAGCAGTTTCCAGCGGAGCTCCTACGAGCAGTACTTC
16	TRBV6-4	.	.	TRBJ1-5	CASSDGGDYSNQPQHF	TGTGCCAGCAGTGATGGGGGGGACTATAGCAATCAGCCCCAGCATTTT
14	TRBV6-1	once	TRBD2	TRBJ2-1	CASSPWGLNNEQFF	TGTGCCAGCAGTCCCTGGGGACTAAACAATGAGCAGTTCTTC
12	TRBV4-2	.	TRBD1	TRBJ1-2	CASRRTGYGYTF	TGTGCCAGCAGACGGACAGGGTATGGCTACACCTTC
12	TRBV9	.	.	TRBJ1-6	CASSRDNSPLHF	TGTGCCAGCAGTAGGGATAATTCACCCCTCCACTTT
16	TRBV5-6	.	.	TRBJ1-1	CASSLDPGQGSTEAFF	TGTGCCAGCAGCTTGGATCCGGGGCAAGGGAGCACTGAAGCTTTCTTT
15	TRBV5-6	.	TRBD1	TRBJ1-4	CASSLATGGYEKLFF	TGTGCCAGCAGCTTGGCCACAGGGGGCTATGAAAAACTGTTTTTT
13	TRBV5-1	.	TRBD1	TRBJ1-1	CASSWTGVNEAFF	TGCGCCAGCAGCTGGACAGGGGTGAACGAAGCTTTCTTT
14	TRBV19	.	.	TRBJ2-5	CASSISRTVETQYF	TGTGCCAGTAGTATCAGTCGGACGGTAGAGACCCAGTACTTC
12	TRBV7-8	.	.	TRBJ2-1	CASSPWPQGQFF	TGTGCCAGCAGCCCTTGGCCACAGGGTCAGTTCTTC
15	TRBV28	.	.	TRBJ1-4	CASSFSRAPLQKLFF	TGTGCCAGCAGTTTTTCCCGGGCCCCCCTCCAAAAACTGTTTTTT
15	TRBV5-5	.	.	TRBJ2-6	CASSFPFSRGQVLTF	TGTGCCAGCAGCTTCCCCTTCTCCAGGGGTCAAGTCCTGACTTTC
14	TRBV30	few	.	TRBJ2-7	CAWSEGSLEGEQYF	TGTGCCTGGAGTGAAGGGTCTTTGGAGGGGGAGCAGTACTTC
15	TRBV7-2	once	TRBD1	TRBJ1-5	CASSPAGQGNQPQHF	TGTGCCAGCAGCCCAGCGGGACAGGGGAATCAGCCCCAGCATTTT
16	TRBV6-4	.	.	TRBJ1-5	CASSDSVRDSNQPQHF	TGTGCCAGCAGTGACTCGGTACGGGATAGCAATCAGCCCCAGCATTTT
12	TRBV28	.	.	TRBJ2-1	CASSFRRQMQFF	TGTGCCAGCAGTTTTCGAAGACAGATGCAGTTCTTC
16	TRBV5-1	.	TRBD2	TRBJ2-1	CASSFGLADTYNEQFF	TGCGCCAGCAGCTTTGGACTAGCGGATACCTACAATGAGCAGTTCTTC